The 10 T cell receptor beta chains below were found in one sample sequenced in a study of T cell clonality in common variable immunodeficiency. Produced via immunoSEQ multiplex PCR; TCRdb's table is partial and in-frame only. The sample contains fewer than 4,500 clones, none of them singletons. No antigen is known for these receptors. General observations from the study: In common variable immunodeficiency, TCR beta chains reportedly carried fewer deletions and N-nucleotide insertions.

The source material was peripheral blood mononuclear cells. These receptors came from a human donor with common variable immunodeficiency.

Remarks on this clone: The read terminates 3 residues ahead of where the CDR3 ends, so the germline J gene completes it. The V call is TRBV2, the J call TRBJ1-2; D is possibly TRBD1 (6 bases). Germline V gene lookup returns CDR1 SNHLY and CDR2 FYNNEI. The CDR3 contains 14 residues. The sequenced CDR3 bases are TGTGCCAGCAGTGAAGGCACAGGGTTAGGAGGC. The encoded protein is CASSEGTGLGG. The complete CDR3 sequence is CASSEGTGLGGYTF. Supplemented by reference TRBV2 and TRBJ1-2, the full variable domain reads EPEVTQTPSHQVTQMGQEVILRCVPISNHLYFYWYRQILGQKVEFLVSFYNNEISEKSEIFDDQFSVERPDGSNFTLKIRSTKLEDSAMYFCASSEGTGLGGYTFGSGTRLTVV.

This clone was counted between two and nine times. Read sequence stops 3 residues before the CDR3 end, and the germline J gene provides the missing end. The chain carries TRBV7-2 and TRBJ2-5; D might be TRBD2 (5 bases). The CDR3 runs to 15 residues. V lost 4 bases, J lost 1 base, and 13 bases lay in between. Germline CDR1 and CDR2: SGHTA and FQGNSA. The sequenced CDR3 bases are TGTGCCAGCAGCTGGAGAGCTAGCACCCAAGAGACC. Translation: CASSWRASTQET. The full CDR3 sequence reads CASSWRASTQETQYF.

The sample holds many counts of this clone. The sequenced fragment ends 3 residues before the CDR3 boundary, so the rest is inferred from the germline J gene. The chain combines TRBV12-3 or TRBV12-4 with TRBJ1-1; TRBD1 matches 7 bases. V was clipped by 9 bases and J by 0 bases; unmatched bases: 4. The CDR3 contains 13 residues. The CDR3: CASSTGMNTEAFF. CDR3 DNA, as far as it was read: TGTGCCAGTTCGACAGGGATGAACACTGAA.

Regarding this clone: Read coverage stops 3 residues before the CDR3 terminus; the germline J gene supplies the remainder. This chain connects TRBV18 to TRBJ2-1; 9 positions agree with TRBD1. The CDR3 covers 16 residues. J lost 4 bases, V lost 0 bases, and 4 bases had no gene match. The V gene's germline CDR1 is KGHSH and CDR2 LQKENI. Partial CDR3 DNA: TGTGCCAGCTCACCACCAACGGGACAGGGATACAATGAG. This encodes CASSPPTGQGYNE. The full-length CDR3 reads as CASSPPTGQGYNEQFF.

This clone showed up many times. CDR3 bases read: TGTGCCAGCAGCCGGGACAAAAAGTTTGGC. Its translation: CASSRDKKFG. The CDR3 in full is CASSRDKKFGYTF. The chain uses TRBV14 and TRBJ1-2; the D gene is possibly TRBD1 (6 bases). With the read ending 3 residues before the CDR3 end, the germline J gene is used to fill in that end. V lost 4 bases and J 7 bases, leaving 13 bases between the germline ends. This CDR3 is 13 amino acids long. CDR1 and CDR2 from the germline V gene are SGHDN and FVKESK.

This clone was counted only a few times. The CDR3 end is not reached by the read, which stops 3 residues before it; the germline J gene fills it in. The chain uses TRBV7-9 and TRBJ1-6; D gene unclear. V was trimmed by 6 bases and J by 10 bases, leaving 7 bases between them. Germline V gene lookup returns CDR1 SEHNR and CDR2 FQNEAQ (reference sequence). This CDR3 contains 11 residues. CDR3 bases read: TGTGCCAGCAGGGCCGAATCACCC. Protein product: CASRAESP. The entire CDR3 protein reads CASRAESPLHF.

This clone was detected only a few times. The read ends 3 residues early relative to the CDR3; the germline J gene fills the gap. The rearrangement links TRBV7-2 to TRBJ2-7, with unresolved D. V lost 0 bases to trimming and J lost 2 bases, with 11 bases between them. The CDR3 totals 15 residues. Looked up from germline, CDR1 is SGHTA and CDR2 is FQGNSA. This chain's CDR3 is CASSLARGATYEQYF. Incomplete CDR3 DNA: TGTGCCAGCAGCTTAGCACGCGGAGCTACCTACGAG.

This clone was seen only a few times. The observed sequence ends 3 residues before the CDR3 terminus, with the missing tail filled in from the germline J gene. The J gene is TRBJ2-1, the V gene TRBV19; 7 bases are shared with TRBD2. V lost 3 bases to trimming and J lost 4 bases; unmatched junction nucleotides: 9. Germline-derived CDR1 and CDR2 are LNHDA and SQIVND (reference sequence). The CDR3 is 16 amino acids. CDR3 DNA, as far as it was read: TGTGCCAGTAGTATGACGGGCGGGGGACGGTACAATGAG. It encodes CASSMTGGGRYNE. The complete CDR3 reads CASSMTGGGRYNEQFF.

This clone was counted only a few times. The CDR3 extends 3 residues past the end of the read, so its final part is completed from the germline J gene. The chain couples TRBV6-1 to TRBJ2-7; D not resolved. Trimming removed 2 bases at V and 5 bases at J, with 16 bases between. Germline V lookup: CDR1 MNHNS, CDR2 SASEGT. CDR3 length equals 15 residues. The CDR3 spells CASSERWASPHEQYF. The sequenced CDR3 bases are TGTGCCAGCAGTGAACGGTGGGCATCCCCCCACGAG.

This clone was picked up a small number of times. The CDR3 goes on 3 residues after the read ends, and that part is filled in from the germline J gene. The V gene is TRBV6-1, the J gene TRBJ2-7; tentative D call: TRBD1 (5 bases). Germline loops: CDR1 MNHNS, CDR2 SASEGT. V lost 0 bases, J lost 3 bases, and 15 bases lay in between. The CDR3 spans 16 residues. CDR3 protein: CASSEADILTDYEQYF. The DNA read from the CDR3 is TGTGCCAGCAGTGAAGCTGACATCCTGACAGACTACGAG.